These 32 T cell receptor beta chains originate from one sample sequenced in a study of T cell changes during pregnancy in multiple sclerosis. Only in-frame clones appear in the TCRdb table, and some are missing; sequencing was by immunoSEQ multiplex PCR. The table has roughly 40,000 clones, nearly 90% seen once. Sequenced here: CD4+ T cells from peripheral blood mononuclear cells, sampled after pregnancy. These receptors were taken from a female donor with multiple sclerosis, enrolled in a pregnancy study.

This clone was seen a few times. This chain uses TRBV19 with TRBJ1-5; D possibly corresponds to TRBD1 (6 bases). The germline gives CDR1 LNHDA, CDR2 SQIVND (reference sequence). The CDR3 totals 13 residues. V was clipped by 5 bases and J by 5 bases, with 10 bases between them. CDR3 DNA sequence: TGTGCCAGTAGTCAGGGGCCCCATCAGCCCCAGCATTTT. Protein: CASSQGPHQPQHF. Variable domain in full (rest from reference TRBV19 and TRBJ1-5): DGGITQSPKYLFRKEGQNVTLSCEQNLNHDAMYWYRQDPGQGLRLIYYSQIVNDFQKGDIAEGYSVSREKKESFPLTVTSAQKNPTAFYLCASSQGPHQPQHFGDGTRLSIL.

The V and J genes are TRBV5-1 and TRBJ2-3; 8 bases are a match to TRBD2. Germline loops: CDR1 SGHRS, CDR2 YFSETQ. The CDR3 loop spans 16 amino acids. Losses at the gene ends were 4 bases for V and 2 bases for J; bases not matched to a gene: 9. The CDR3 loop reads CASSLLSGKNTDTQYF. Written as DNA, the CDR3 is TGCGCCAGCAGCCTCCTTAGCGGGAAAAACACAGATACGCAGTATTTT.

The V call is TRBV11-3, the J call TRBJ1-2, with a possible D match to TRBD1 (6 bases). The V end lost 5 bases, the J end lost 4 bases, and 11 bases lay between the germline ends. Germline assignment: CDR1 SGHNT and CDR2 YENEEA. This CDR3 spans 13 amino acids. DNA for the CDR3: TGTGCCAGCAGCCGAGACAGGCTCTATGGCTACACCTTC. This gives the protein CASSRDRLYGYTF.

The V and J genes are TRBV29-1 and TRBJ2-5; 8 nucleotides agree with TRBD2. The CDR3 runs to 13 residues. The germline CDR1 and CDR2 sequences are SQVTM and ANQGSEA. V lost 6 bases and J lost 4; bases outside the gene matches: 7. The CDR3 loop is CSVSGGVGETQYF. The CDR3 region has the DNA TGCAGCGTATCCGGGGGGGTGGGAGAGACCCAGTACTTC.

The J gene is TRBJ2-7, the V gene TRBV4-3; 9 bases align to TRBD1. The CDR3 extends over 16 amino acids. V was pared by 1 base and J by 0 bases, with 4 bases of the junction left unmatched. Germline assignment: CDR1 LGHNA and CDR2 YSLEER. CDR3 sequence: CASSQGTGESSYEQYF. CDR3 nucleotides: TGCGCCAGCAGCCAAGGGACAGGGGAAAGCTCCTACGAGCAGTACTTC.

The V call is TRBV4-1, the J call TRBJ1-5, with unresolved D. The V end was cut by 2 bases, the J end by 7 bases, with 15 bases between. The germline V gene has CDR1 MGHRA and CDR2 YSYEKL. CDR3 length equals 15 residues. CDR3 in amino acids: CASSQSSGVSQPQHF. The CDR3 region has the DNA TGCGCCAGCAGCCAATCAAGCGGAGTAAGCCAGCCCCAGCATTTT.

The rearrangement joins TRBV7-2 to TRBJ1-2, with TRBD1 matching over 8 bases. V was clipped by 1 base and J by 3 bases; unmatched bases: 4. The germline V gene encodes CDR1 SGHTA and CDR2 FQGNSA. CDR3 size: 15 residues. The CDR3 loop reads CASSLGGTGHYGYTF. Here the CDR3 DNA reads TGTGCCAGCAGCTTAGGGGGGACAGGCCACTATGGCTACACCTTC.

In DNA form, the CDR3 reads TGTGCCAGCTCCCCATTCCGGGGACAGCGGAGCTCCTATAATTCACCCCTCCACTTT. Its protein product is CASSPFRGQRSSYNSPLHF. The chain joins TRBV18 to TRBJ1-6; 7 bases map to TRBD1. The V segment lost 6 bases and the J segment 0 bases; nucleotides outside the gene matches: 14. CDR1 and CDR2 from the germline V gene are KGHSH and LQKENI. This CDR3 is 19 amino acids long.

V is TRBV18 and J is TRBJ2-7, with D perhaps matching TRBD2 (6 bases). The germline V gene encodes CDR1 KGHSH and CDR2 LQKENI. V lost 5 bases, J lost 7 bases, and 6 bases lay in between. The CDR3 sequence is 10 residues long. DNA of the CDR3: TGTGCCAGCTCAGGAGGGGAGCAGTACTTC. Its translation is CASSGGEQYF.

CDR3 loop: CASSSTGLSNEQFF. The CDR3 nucleotides read TGTGCCAGCAGCTCCACGGGACTTTCCAATGAGCAGTTCTTC. The J gene is TRBJ2-1, the V gene TRBV7-3, with D possibly being TRBD2 (6 bases). The CDR3 length is 14 residues. Trimming took 4 bases from V and 6 from J, leaving 13 bases between them. Per germline, CDR1 SGHTA and CDR2 FQGTGA.

The J gene is TRBJ2-3, the V gene TRBV5-1, with 8 positions matching TRBD2. This CDR3 comprises 15 residues. Losses at the gene ends were 2 bases for V and 8 bases for J; bases not matched to a gene: 10. From germline, CDR1 is SGHRS and CDR2 YFSETQ. The CDR3 DNA follows: TGCGCCAGCAGCTTCGCGGGGGGCAACTTGGGTACGCAGTATTTT. This translates into CASSFAGGNLGTQYF.

The V gene is TRBV18, the J gene TRBJ1-4; D remains unclear. This CDR3 comprises 14 residues. V was clipped by 2 bases and J by 10 bases, with 14 bases between them. From germline, CDR1 is KGHSH and CDR2 LQKENI. The CDR3 spells CASSPRRNLPKLFF. The CDR3, as DNA: TGTGCCAGCTCACCAAGGAGAAATCTCCCAAAACTGTTTTTT.

This chain connects TRBV5-1 to TRBJ1-2; no reliable D call. CDR1 and CDR2 (germline): SGHRS, YFSETQ. This CDR3 has 13 amino acids. Trimming stripped 5 bases from V and 6 bases from J, with 14 bases between. The CDR3 bases are TGCGCCAGCAGGCGGGATGTCGGGGATGGCTACACCTTC. Translation gives CASRRDVGDGYTF.

This clone showed up just a few times. The V and J genes are TRBV19 and TRBJ1-5; D may be TRBD1 (6 bases). Trimming pared 6 bases from V and 2 bases from J, leaving 11 bases between. Germline CDR1 and CDR2: LNHDA and SQIVND (reference sequence). The CDR3 is made up of 14 amino acids. In DNA, the CDR3 is TGTGCCAGTAGCCCACAGGGTGGCAATCAGCCCCAGCATTTT. Amino acids: CASSPQGGNQPQHF. The variable domain in full, completed from reference TRBV19 and TRBJ1-5, reads DGGITQSPKYLFRKEGQNVTLSCEQNLNHDAMYWYRQDPGQGLRLIYYSQIVNDFQKGDIAEGYSVSREKKESFPLTVTSAQKNPTAFYLCASSPQGGNQPQHFGDGTRLSIL.

The chain combines TRBV2 with TRBJ2-3, with D tentatively TRBD2 (5 bases). The CDR3 runs 12 residues. The V end was cut by 3 bases, the J end by 9 bases, with 10 bases between. Germline assignment: CDR1 SNHLY and CDR2 FYNNEI. The CDR3 bases are TGTGCCAGCAGTGAGCGGGTTGGGACGCAGTATTTT. This translates into CASSERVGTQYF. The whole variable domain, filled in from reference TRBV2 and TRBJ2-3, reads EPEVTQTPSHQVTQMGQEVILRCVPISNHLYFYWYRQILGQKVEFLVSFYNNEISEKSEIFDDQFSVERPDGSNFTLKIRSTKLEDSAMYFCASSERVGTQYFGPGTRLTVL.

J is TRBJ2-3 and V is TRBV5-1, with 9 bases identical to TRBD1. The V gene's germline CDR1 is SGHRS and CDR2 YFSETQ. This CDR3 is 15 amino acids long. Trimming took 1 base from V and 10 from J; bases not matched to a gene: 10. In DNA, the CDR3 is TGCGCCAGCAGCTTGATGGGACAGGGAGTAGGGTCGCAGTATTTT. It specifies CASSLMGQGVGSQYF.

V and J are TRBV5-1 and TRBJ1-2; 9 bases match TRBD1. Germline V gives CDR1 SGHRS, CDR2 YFSETQ. Germline trimming cut 4 bases from V and 8 bases from J; bases unmatched to any gene: 15. The CDR3 loop spans 16 amino acids. This chain's CDR3 is CASSPNPGQGSRGYTF. Here the CDR3 DNA reads TGCGCCAGCAGCCCAAACCCGGGACAGGGATCGAGAGGCTACACCTTC.

The chain combines TRBV6-1 with TRBJ1-6, with 8 positions matching TRBD1. CDR1 and CDR2 (germline): MNHNS, SASEGT. The CDR3 is 14 residues long. After removal of 6 bases from V and 7 bases from J, the junction contained 5 bases not matched to a gene. CDR3 loop: CASRADRVNSPLHF. CDR3 DNA: TGTGCCAGCAGGGCGGACAGGGTAAATTCACCCCTCCACTTT.

V and J are TRBV5-1 and TRBJ1-3, with 7 bases matching TRBD1. The CDR3 runs to 13 residues. Germline assignment: CDR1 SGHRS and CDR2 YFSETQ. Trimming cost V 5 bases and J 9 bases; bases outside gene matches: 8. This chain's CDR3 is CASRTGAGGTIYF. The CDR3 nucleotides are TGCGCCAGCAGAACAGGGGCCGGAGGCACCATATATTTT. Full variable domain (missing parts from reference TRBV5-1 and TRBJ1-3): KAGVTQTPRYLIKTRGQQVTLSCSPISGHRSVSWYQQTPGQGLQFLFEYFSETQRNKGNFPGRFSGRQFSNSRSEMNVSTLELGDSALYLCASRTGAGGTIYFGEGSWLTVV.

The V call is TRBV19, the J call TRBJ2-3; 10 nucleotides align to TRBD2. The CDR3 covers 13 residues. V lost 8 bases to trimming and J lost 7 bases; unmatched junction nucleotides: 6. The germline CDR1 and CDR2 sequences are LNHDA and SQIVND (reference sequence). The CDR3 loop reads CASERGGTNTQYF. CDR3 coding DNA: TGTGCCAGTGAGCGGGGGGGTACGAATACGCAGTATTTT.

This clone was detected once. The DNA for the CDR3 is TGTGCCAGCAGCTTAAGGGGGGGAACAGGGCAGCAGTACTTC. Translating gives CASSLRGGTGQQYF. V and J are TRBV7-2 and TRBJ2-7; possible D gene TRBD2, 7 bases. Germline V gene lookup returns CDR1 SGHTA and CDR2 FQGNSA. This CDR3 has 14 residues. The V end lost 2 bases, the J end lost 8 bases, and 16 bases lay between the germline ends.

This chain joins TRBV5-3 and TRBJ1-3; D gene uncertain. TRBV5-3 is designated an ORF whose function remains uncertain. This CDR3 has 14 amino acids. V lost 4 bases to trimming and J lost 2 bases, with 10 bases between them. The CDR3 bases are TGTGCCAGAAGCGTTCGAGGCACTGGAAACACCATATATTTT. This sequence encodes CARSVRGTGNTIYF.

The chain is built from TRBV5-1 and TRBJ1-1, with 9 positions matching TRBD1. The CDR3 is 15 amino acids. Trimming at V came to 0 bases and at J to 5 bases, leaving 5 bases not matched to a gene. Germline-derived CDR1 and CDR2 are SGHRS and YFSETQ. CDR3 coding DNA: TGCGCCAGCAGCTTGGGGGGACAGGGAGGGACTGAAGCTTTCTTT. It specifies CASSLGGQGGTEAFF.

The chain employs TRBV5-1 and TRBJ1-2; 7 bases map to TRBD1. Germline CDR1 reads SGHRS; CDR2 reads YFSETQ. J gave up 2 bases and V 3 bases, and 10 bases lay outside the gene matches. This CDR3 spans 16 amino acids. The chain's CDR3 is CASSSTTGAANYGYTF. The CDR3 region has the DNA TGCGCCAGCAGCTCGACCACAGGGGCCGCCAACTATGGCTACACCTTC. The full variable domain, in which reference TRBV5-1 and TRBJ1-2 provide the parts outside the CDR3, is KAGVTQTPRYLIKTRGQQVTLSCSPISGHRSVSWYQQTPGQGLQFLFEYFSETQRNKGNFPGRFSGRQFSNSRSEMNVSTLELGDSALYLCASSSTTGAANYGYTFGSGTRLTVV.

This chain uses TRBV2 with TRBJ2-1; a possible D gene is TRBD2 (5 bases). CDR3 length: 15 residues. V was pared by 7 bases and J by 3 bases, with 16 bases between. Germline CDR1 SNHLY, CDR2 FYNNEI. CDR3 in DNA: TGTGCCAGCACCCAATCGGGGTTCGTCTACAATGAGCAGTTCTTC. The encoded protein is CASTQSGFVYNEQFF.

This clone was seen ten or more times. The chain joins TRBV30 to TRBJ2-2, with 7 bases fitting TRBD1. CDR1 and CDR2 from the germline V gene are GTSNPN and SVGIG (reference sequence). This CDR3 is built from 13 residues. After removal of 4 bases from V and 1 base from J, the junction contained 0 bases not matched to a gene. This CDR3 is CAWNRGNTGELFF. The CDR3 DNA follows: TGTGCCTGGAACAGGGGGAACACCGGGGAGCTGTTTTTT.

In this sample, this clone turned up once. V usage is TRBV5-4 and J usage is TRBJ1-1, with TRBD1 matching 7 bases. Per germline, CDR1 SGHNT and CDR2 YYREEE (reference sequence). The CDR3 has 14 residues. V lost 4 bases to trimming and J lost 6 bases; unmatched junction nucleotides: 9. The CDR3 DNA reads TGTGCCAGCAGCCCGAAGACAGGGCCCTCTGAAGCTTTCTTT. Amino acids: CASSPKTGPSEAFF.

The V call is TRBV27, the J call TRBJ1-1, with D possibly matching TRBD1 (6 bases). Germline V CDR1 and CDR2: MNHEY, SMNVEV (reference sequence). The CDR3 runs 14 residues. V lost 5 bases, J lost 8 bases, and 18 bases lay in between. The CDR3 bases are TGTGCCAGCAGTCCAGTAATACAGGGAAACGAAGCTTTCTTT. It is translated as CASSPVIQGNEAFF.

The rearrangement joins TRBV30 to TRBJ1-6; D unresolved. CDR1 GTSNPN and CDR2 SVGIG come from the germline V gene (reference sequence). Deletions cut 4 bases from V and 11 bases from J, with 12 bases between. The CDR3 spans 12 residues. The CDR3 sequence: CAWTALVAPLHF. CDR3 in DNA: TGTGCCTGGACAGCCCTAGTTGCACCCCTCCACTTT. Drawing the rest from reference TRBV30 and TRBJ1-6, the complete variable domain is SQTIHQWPATLVQPVGSPLSLECTVEGTSNPNLYWYRQAAGRGLQLLFYSVGIGQISSEVPQNLSASRPQDRQFILSSKKLLLSDSGFYLCAWTALVAPLHFGNGTRLTVT.

The genes are TRBV29-1 and TRBJ1-6; 8 nucleotides align to TRBD1. V gave up 6 bases and J gave up 7 bases; unmatched junction bases: 5. Germline CDR1 reads SQVTM; CDR2 reads ANQGSEA. This CDR3 is 13 amino acids long. CDR3 loop: CSVGTGVNSPLHF. The DNA of the CDR3 is TGCAGCGTGGGGACAGGAGTAAATTCACCCCTCCACTTT.

There are a few counts of this clone. The V and J genes are TRBV5-1 and TRBJ1-6; 9 bases map to TRBD1. The CDR3 loop spans 14 amino acids. Trimming cost V 4 bases and J 7 bases; bases outside gene matches: 3. The germline V gene has CDR1 SGHRS and CDR2 YFSETQ. The DNA for the CDR3 is TGCGCCAGCAGCCTCGGACAGGGGAATTCACCCCTCCACTTT. Translating it yields CASSLGQGNSPLHF. Full variable domain (outside the CDR3, taken from reference TRBV5-1 and TRBJ1-6): KAGVTQTPRYLIKTRGQQVTLSCSPISGHRSVSWYQQTPGQGLQFLFEYFSETQRNKGNFPGRFSGRQFSNSRSEMNVSTLELGDSALYLCASSLGQGNSPLHFGNGTRLTVT.

The genes are TRBV19 and TRBJ1-5; the D gene is possibly TRBD1 (5 bases). CDR1 is LNHDA, CDR2 SQIVND, per germline (reference sequence). V lost 1 base and J 3 bases, leaving 10 bases between the germline ends. The CDR3 contains 15 residues. CDR3 nucleotides: TGTGCCAGTAGTATAGTGGGGCAGCACAATCAGCCCCAGCATTTT. Its protein product is CASSIVGQHNQPQHF.